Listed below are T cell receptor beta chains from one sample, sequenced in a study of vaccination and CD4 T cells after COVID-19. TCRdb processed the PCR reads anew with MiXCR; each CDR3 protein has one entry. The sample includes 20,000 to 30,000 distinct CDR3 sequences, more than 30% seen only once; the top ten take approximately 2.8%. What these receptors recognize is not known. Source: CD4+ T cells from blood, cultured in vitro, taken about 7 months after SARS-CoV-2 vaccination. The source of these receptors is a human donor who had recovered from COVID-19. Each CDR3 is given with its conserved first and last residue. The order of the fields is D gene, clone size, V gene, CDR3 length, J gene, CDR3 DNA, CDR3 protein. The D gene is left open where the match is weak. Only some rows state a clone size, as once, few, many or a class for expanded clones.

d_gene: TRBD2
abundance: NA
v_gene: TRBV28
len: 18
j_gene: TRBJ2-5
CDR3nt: TGTGCCAGCAGCGAGGTGGGGGCTAGCGGGAGGGTGCGGGAGACCCAGTACTTC
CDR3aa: CASSEVGASGRVRETQYF

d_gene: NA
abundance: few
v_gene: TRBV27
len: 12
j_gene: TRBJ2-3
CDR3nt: TGTGCCAGCAGTCGCGGGTCAGATACGCAGTATTTT
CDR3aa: CASSRGSDTQYF

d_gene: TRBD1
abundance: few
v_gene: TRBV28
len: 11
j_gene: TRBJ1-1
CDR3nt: TGTGCCAGCAGTGACGCAGGGGGGGGAGTCTTT
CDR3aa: CASSDAGGGVF

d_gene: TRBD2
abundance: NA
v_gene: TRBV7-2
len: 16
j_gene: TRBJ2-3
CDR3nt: TGTGCCAGCAGCTCGGGACTAGCGGGAGCCACAGATACGCAGTATTTT
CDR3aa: CASSSGLAGATDTQYF

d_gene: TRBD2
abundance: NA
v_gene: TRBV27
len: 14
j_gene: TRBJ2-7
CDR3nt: TGTGCCAGCAGAGGGTTAGCGGGAGGATGGGAGCAGTACTTC
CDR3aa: CASRGLAGGWEQYF

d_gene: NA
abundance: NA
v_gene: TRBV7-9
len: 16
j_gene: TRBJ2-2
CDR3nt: TGTGCCAGCAGCCCCCCCGGCAGGGAAGGCACCGGGGAGCTGTTTTTT
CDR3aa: CASSPPGREGTGELFF

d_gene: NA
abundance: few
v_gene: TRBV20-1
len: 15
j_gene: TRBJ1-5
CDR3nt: TGCAGTGCTAGAGATCGTCTGCTGGGCAATCAGCCCCAGCATTTT
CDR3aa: CSARDRLLGNQPQHF

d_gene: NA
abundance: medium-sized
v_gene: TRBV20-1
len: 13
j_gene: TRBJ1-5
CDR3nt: TGCAGTGCTAGACAGGACAGTTATCAGCCCCAGCATTTT
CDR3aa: CSARQDSYQPQHF

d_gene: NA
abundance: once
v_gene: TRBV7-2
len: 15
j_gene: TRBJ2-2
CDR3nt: TGTGCCAGCACCCCTGAGTCTGGGACCACCGGGGAGCTGTTTTTT
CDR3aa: CASTPESGTTGELFF

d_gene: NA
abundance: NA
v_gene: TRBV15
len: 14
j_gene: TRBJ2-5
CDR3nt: TGTGCCACCAGCAGAGAACTAGCTGAAGAGACCCAGTACTTC
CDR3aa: CATSRELAEETQYF

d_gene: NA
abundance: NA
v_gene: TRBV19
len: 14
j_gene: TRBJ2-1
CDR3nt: TGTGCCAGTAGTACCGGGGCGGGGCGCAATGAGCAGTTCTTC
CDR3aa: CASSTGAGRNEQFF

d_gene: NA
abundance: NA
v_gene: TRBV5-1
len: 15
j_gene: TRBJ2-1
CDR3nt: TGCGCCAGCAGCCCCGAATGGAGCAGCATTAATGAGCAGTTCTTC
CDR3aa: CASSPEWSSINEQFF

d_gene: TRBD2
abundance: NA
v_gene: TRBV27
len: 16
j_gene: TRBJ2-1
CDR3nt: TGTGCCAGCAGAACGGGACTAGCGGGAGCCTACAATGAGCAGTTCTTC
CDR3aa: CASRTGLAGAYNEQFF

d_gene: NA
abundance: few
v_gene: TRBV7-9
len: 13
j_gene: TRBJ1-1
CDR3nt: TGTGCCAGCAGATTGGACGGAGGCACTGAAGCTTTCTTT
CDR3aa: CASRLDGGTEAFF

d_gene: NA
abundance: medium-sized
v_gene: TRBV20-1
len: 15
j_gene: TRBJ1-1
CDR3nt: TGCAGTGCTAGAGATCCTGCACGGGCGGCCACTGAAGCTTTCTTT
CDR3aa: CSARDPARAATEAFF

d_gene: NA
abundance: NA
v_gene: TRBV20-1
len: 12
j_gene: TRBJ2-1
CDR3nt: TGCAGTGCTAGCCTTATACGAAATGAGCAGTTCTTC
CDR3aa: CSASLIRNEQFF

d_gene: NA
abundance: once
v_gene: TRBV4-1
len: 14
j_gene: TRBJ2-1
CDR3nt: TGCGCCAGCAGCCACACCGGGACACTTAATGAGCAGTTCTTC
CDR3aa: CASSHTGTLNEQFF

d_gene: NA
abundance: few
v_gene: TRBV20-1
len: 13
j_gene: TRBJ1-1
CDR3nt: TGCAGTGCTAGTCGCGGCTACAACACTGAAGCTTTCTTT
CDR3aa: CSASRGYNTEAFF

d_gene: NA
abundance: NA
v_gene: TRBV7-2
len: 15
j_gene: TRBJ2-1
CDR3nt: TGTGCCAGCAGCTTAGCCGGACAGTTGCTAAATGAGCAGTTCTTC
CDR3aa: CASSLAGQLLNEQFF

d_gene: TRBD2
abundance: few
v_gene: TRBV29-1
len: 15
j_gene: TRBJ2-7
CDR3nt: TGCAGCGTGACCCCACTAGCGGGAGGAACCTACGAGCAGTACTTC
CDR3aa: CSVTPLAGGTYEQYF

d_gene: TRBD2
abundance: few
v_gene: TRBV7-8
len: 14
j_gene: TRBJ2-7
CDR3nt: TGTGCCAGCAGCATTAGCGGGAGGGCCTACGAGCAGTACTTC
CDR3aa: CASSISGRAYEQYF

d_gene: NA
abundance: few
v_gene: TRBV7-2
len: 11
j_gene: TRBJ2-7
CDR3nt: TGTGCCAGCAGCTTTTCTTCCGAGCAGTACTTC
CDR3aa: CASSFSSEQYF

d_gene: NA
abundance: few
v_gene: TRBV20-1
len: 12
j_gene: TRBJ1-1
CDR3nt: TGCAGTGCTAGAGATCCGAACACTGAAGCTTTCTTT
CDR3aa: CSARDPNTEAFF

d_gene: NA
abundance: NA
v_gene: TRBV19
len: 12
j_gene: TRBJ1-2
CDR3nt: TGTGCCAGTAGCAGGGGAGTGGATGGCTACACCTTC
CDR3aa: CASSRGVDGYTF